These 8 T cell receptor beta chains share one sample of origin, sequenced in a study of T-cell reconstitution after alpha-beta-depleted transplantation in children. Using unique molecular identifiers, the investigators prepared the TCRbeta library. Each CDR3 protein is one row after TCRdb ran MiXCR on the PCR reads. Seen here are 540,000 or so distinct CDR3 sequences, under 25% observed once, and the top ten hold roughly 15%. The sequencing here drew on PBMCs, mostly from graft donor cells, taken 360 days after TCRalphabeta/CD19-depleted stem cell transplant. All receptors come from a boy in the first two years of life who had a stem cell transplant for acute myeloid leukemia, so the T cells may come from the graft donor.

This clonotype was seen many times. The chain links TRBV20-1 to TRBJ2-1, with D tentatively TRBD2 (6 bases). This CDR3 has 15 amino acids. Trimming removed 0 bases from V and 7 bases from J, with 16 bases in between. The V gene's germline CDR1 is DFQATT and CDR2 SNEGSKA (reference sequence). CDR3 DNA sequence: TGCAGTGCTAGAGACGGGGCGGGGCCCCAGAATGAGCAGTTCTTC. Protein product: CSARDGAGPQNEQFF.

This clonotype was detected only a few times. The chain links TRBV12-5 to TRBJ1-1; tentatively, D is TRBD1 (5 bases). The V gene lost 7 bases and the J gene lost 6 bases, with 15 bases spanning the gap. Germline V gene data show CDR1 as LGHNT and CDR2 as FRNRAP. This CDR3 comprises 13 residues. CDR3: CASALVMGPEAFF. CDR3 in DNA: TGTGCTAGTGCCCTTGTGATGGGGCCTGAAGCTTTCTTT.

This chain uses TRBV11-2 with TRBJ2-1; 9 nucleotides agree with TRBD1. The V gene's germline CDR1 is SGHAT and CDR2 FQNNGV. The length of the CDR3 is 15 residues. After removal of 5 bases from V and 5 bases from J, the junction contained 7 bases not matched to a gene. This CDR3 reads CASSPWTGVHNEQFF. CDR3 in DNA: TGTGCCAGCAGCCCGTGGACAGGGGTCCACAATGAGCAGTTCTTC.

A few counts support this clonotype. J is TRBJ2-1 and V is TRBV5-1, with D unclear. Per germline, CDR1 SGHRS and CDR2 YFSETQ. This CDR3 is 17 amino acids long. Trimming cost V 0 bases and J 4 bases, with 17 bases left between them. The CDR3 DNA follows: TGCGCCAGCAGCTTGGAAGTAGCCGTCTGGGGTTACAATGAGCAGTTCTTC. This gives the protein CASSLEVAVWGYNEQFF.

On this clonotype itself: A much bigger clone sits one base away, suggesting this may be a read error. This likely comes from a read error, as the CDR3 has no conserved phenylalanine or tryptophan at its end. This rearrangement joins TRBV7-2 to TRBJ2-1; TRBD1 is a possible D gene (5 bases). Germline CDR1 reads SGHTA; CDR2 reads FQGNSA. Trimming left V 5 bases short and J 4 bases short, with 15 bases between. The CDR3 has 15 amino acids. This CDR3 is CASSPGRAGYNEQFY. As DNA, the CDR3 is TGTGCCAGCAGCCCCGGCCGCGCAGGGTACAATGAGCAGTTCTAC.

In its sample, this clonotype was seen many times. This sequence joins TRBV5-1 and TRBJ1-1, with D possibly TRBD1 on 6 matching bases. The CDR3 spans 17 residues. Germline CDR1 SGHRS, CDR2 YFSETQ. The V end lost 4 bases, the J end lost 0 bases, and 19 bases lay between the germline ends. The CDR3 reads CASSLGTPKKLNTEAFF. The CDR3 DNA reads TGCGCCAGCAGCCTCGGGACACCGAAAAAACTGAACACTGAAGCTTTCTTT. Combining the CDR3 with reference TRBV5-1 and TRBJ1-1 gives the whole variable domain KAGVTQTPRYLIKTRGQQVTLSCSPISGHRSVSWYQQTPGQGLQFLFEYFSETQRNKGNFPGRFSGRQFSNSRSEMNVSTLELGDSALYLCASSLGTPKKLNTEAFFGQGTRLTVV.

This clonotype was seen only a few times. The J gene is TRBJ1-1, the V gene TRBV20-1; TRBD1 is a possible D gene (5 bases). V shed 8 bases and J shed 3 bases, with 19 bases lying between them. The CDR3 runs 14 residues. Germline-derived CDR1 and CDR2 are DFQATT and SNEGSKA (reference sequence). The CDR3 loop reads CSTHPRGLDTEAFF. For the CDR3, the DNA is TGCAGTACCCATCCAAGGGGCCTCGACACTGAAGCTTTCTTT.

This clonotype was detected a few times. J is TRBJ2-7 and V is TRBV7-2; TRBD2 matches 12 bases. The CDR3 runs 15 residues. Germline V gene lookup returns CDR1 SGHTA and CDR2 FQGNSA. With V trimmed by 5 bases and J by 2 bases, 4 bases remained unmatched. The CDR3 sequence is CASSPSGGATYEQYF. The CDR3 DNA reads TGTGCCAGCAGCCCTAGCGGGGGGGCAACCTACGAGCAGTACTTC.